The clone carrying this TCR beta chain appeared a few times. Total RNA, at least 6 micrograms per sample, was extracted from PBMCs. The data originate from a study of blood T cells in healthy people across ages. This CDR3 spans 14 amino acids. Trimming at V came to 3 bases and at J to 6 bases, leaving 5 bases not matched to a gene. A J-beta primer mix and a sample-barcoded 5' primer were used in a second PCR of about 7 to 12 cycles. TCRdb fed the 5' RACE reads into MiXCR, producing one record per CDR3 protein. The table shows roughly 1.5 million distinct CDR3 sequences, with around 40% occurring only once.

The source is a woman between 18 and 29 years old in good health. The chain uses TRBV12-3 or TRBV12-4 and TRBJ1-5, with TRBD1 matching 7 bases. Specimen: blood. The CDR3 protein is CASSFSGGRQPQHF. The CDR3 coding sequence is TGTGCCAGCAGTTTCTCAGGGGGTCGTCAGCCCCAGCATTTT.